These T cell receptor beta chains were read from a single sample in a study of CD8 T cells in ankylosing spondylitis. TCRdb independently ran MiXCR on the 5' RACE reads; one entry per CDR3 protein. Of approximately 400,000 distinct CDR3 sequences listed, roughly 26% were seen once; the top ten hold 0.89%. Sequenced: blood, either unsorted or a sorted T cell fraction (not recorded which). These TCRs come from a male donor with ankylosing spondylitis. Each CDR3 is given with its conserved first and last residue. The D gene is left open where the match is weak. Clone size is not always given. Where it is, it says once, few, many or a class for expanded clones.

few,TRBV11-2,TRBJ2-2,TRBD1,TGTGCCAGCATCCACCGGGACAGGGGGCTGGGGGAGCTGTTTTTT,CASIHRDRGLGELFF
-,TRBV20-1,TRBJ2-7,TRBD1,TGCAGTGCAGCCGGGACAGGGGATGAGCAGTACTTC,CSAAGTGDEQYF
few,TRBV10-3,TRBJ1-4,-,TGTGCCATCAGTGAGTCGGGGGGATCGGCTGAAAAACTGTTTTTT,CAISESGGSAEKLFF
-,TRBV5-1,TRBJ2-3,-,TGCGCCAGCAGCTCTACTGGGGCGGGTGGCACAGATACGCAGTATTTT,CASSSTGAGGTDTQYF
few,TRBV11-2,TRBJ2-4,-,TGTGCCAGCAGTTCCCAGGGGTTAGCCAAAAACATTCAGTACTTC,CASSSQGLAKNIQYF
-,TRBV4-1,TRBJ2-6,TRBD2,TGCGCCAGCAGCCAAGGAGTTAGCGGGATCCCGGCCAACGTCCTGACTTTC,CASSQGVSGIPANVLTF
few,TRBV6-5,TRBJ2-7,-,TGTGCCAGCAGTTACCTCAGGGTGAGGGCCTACGAGCAGTACTTC,CASSYLRVRAYEQYF
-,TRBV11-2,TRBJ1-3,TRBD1,TGTGCCAGCAGCCCCGGACAGGGACTCTCTGGAAACACCATATATTTT,CASSPGQGLSGNTIYF
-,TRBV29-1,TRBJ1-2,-,TGCAGCGTTGCAGGGGTGGACTATGGCTACACCTTC,CSVAGVDYGYTF
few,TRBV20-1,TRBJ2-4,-,TGCAGTGCTAGGATATATTCCGAGGGGAACATTCAGTACTTC,CSARIYSEGNIQYF
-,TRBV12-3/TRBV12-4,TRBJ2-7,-,TGTGCCAGCAGTTTCAGAAACGGGCCCTCCTACGAGCAGTACTTC,CASSFRNGPSYEQYF
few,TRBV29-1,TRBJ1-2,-,TGCAGCGTTGGCAGGGTGGGGAATGGCTACACCTTC,CSVGRVGNGYTF
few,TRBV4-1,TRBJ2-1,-,TGCGCCAGCAGCCAAGAGAGGGGTAGTGAGCAGTTCTTC,CASSQERGSEQFF
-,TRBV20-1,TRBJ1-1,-,TGCAGTGCTAGAGATCGGGAATCGTTGGGGACTGAAGCTTTCTTT,CSARDRESLGTEAFF
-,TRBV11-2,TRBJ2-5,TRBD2,TGTGCCAGCAGCTTAGGATATCTATATTCAGGACTAGCGGGTCAAGAGACCCAGTACTTC,CASSLGYLYSGLAGQETQYF
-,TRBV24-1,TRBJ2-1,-,TGTGCCACCGCCGGTACGGTAGATGAGCAGTTCTTC,CATAGTVDEQFF
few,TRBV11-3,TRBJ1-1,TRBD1,TGTGCCAGCAGCGGGACAGTATCGACTGAAGCTTTCTTT,CASSGTVSTEAFF
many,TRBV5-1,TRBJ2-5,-,TGCGCCAGCAGCTTGCCAGGAGAAGAGACCCAGTACTTC,CASSLPGEETQYF
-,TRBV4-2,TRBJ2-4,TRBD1,TGTGCCAGCAGCCAACCTGAGACAGGGGGCAAAAACATTCAGTACTTC,CASSQPETGGKNIQYF
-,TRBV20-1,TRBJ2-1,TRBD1,TGCAGTGCCCCGGGACAGGGGACATACAATGAGCAGTTCTTC,CSAPGQGTYNEQFF
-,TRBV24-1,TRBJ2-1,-,TGTGCCACCTGGGGCCCTGGGGCCTCCTACAATGAGCAGTTCTTC,CATWGPGASYNEQFF
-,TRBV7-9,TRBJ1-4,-,TGTGCCAGCAGCTTAAACATCTGGAGACAGGATGAAAAACTGTTTTTT,CASSLNIWRQDEKLFF
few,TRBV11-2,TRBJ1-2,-,TGTGCCAGCAGCTTAGTGGGGGCCCAAAACTATGGCTACACCTTC,CASSLVGAQNYGYTF
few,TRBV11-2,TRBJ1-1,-,TGTGCCAGCAGCACAGAAGGGGGCACTGAAGCTTTCTTT,CASSTEGGTEAFF
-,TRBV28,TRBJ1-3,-,TGTGCCAGCAGTTCAGTAGGGGGTGGAAACACCATATATTTT,CASSSVGGGNTIYF
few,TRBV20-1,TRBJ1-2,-,TGCAGTGCCCGGCCAGGGCAGATCTATGGCTACACCTTC,CSARPGQIYGYTF
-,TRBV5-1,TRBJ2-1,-,TGCGCCAGCAGCTTGGATAGAATGATTTCCAATGAGCAGTTCTTC,CASSLDRMISNEQFF
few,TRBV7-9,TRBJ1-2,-,TGTGCCAGCAGCTTTTCTTTCTATGGCTACACCTTC,CASSFSFYGYTF
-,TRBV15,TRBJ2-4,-,TGTGCCACCAGCAGAGATCTTGCGGGTAAAAGGTTCGCCAAAAACATTCAGTACTTC,CATSRDLAGKRFAKNIQYF
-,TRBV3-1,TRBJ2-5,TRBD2,TGTGCCAGCAGCCAAGCTGGTAGCGGGAAAGAGACCCAGTACTTC,CASSQAGSGKETQYF
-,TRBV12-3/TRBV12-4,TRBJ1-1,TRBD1,TGTGCCAGCAGTTTTACAGGGGAGTACACTGAAGCTTTCTTT,CASSFTGEYTEAFF
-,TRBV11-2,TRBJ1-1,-,TGTGCCAGCAGCTTAGTGGGGGGGGTAGCTTTCTTT,CASSLVGGVAFF
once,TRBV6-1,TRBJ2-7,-,TGTGCCAGCAGAGAGGGCTACTCCTACGAGCAGTACTTC,CASREGYSYEQYF
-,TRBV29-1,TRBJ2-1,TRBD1,TGCAGCGTCGAGAATCCGGGACAGGGCCGCAATGAGCAGTTCTTC,CSVENPGQGRNEQFF
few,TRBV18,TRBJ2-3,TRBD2,TGTGCCAGCTCACTTTCGGGAGGGCCAACAGATACGCAGTATTTT,CASSLSGGPTDTQYF
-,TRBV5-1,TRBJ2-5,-,TGCGCCAGCAGCTTGGTTAGTAGCAGGGAGACCCAGTACTTC,CASSLVSSRETQYF
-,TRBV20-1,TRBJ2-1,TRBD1,TGCAGTGCTAGACCCGGGACAGGGGCCAACAATGAGCAGTTCTTC,CSARPGTGANNEQFF
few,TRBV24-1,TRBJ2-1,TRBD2,TGTGCCACCAGTGAATCCACTAGCGCGAGGGCCTACAATGAGCAGTTCTTC,CATSESTSARAYNEQFF
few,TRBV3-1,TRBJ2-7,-,TGTGCCAGCAGCCACACGTACGAGCAGTACTTC,CASSHTYEQYF
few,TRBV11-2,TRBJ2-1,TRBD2,TGTGCCAGCAGCAAGATGGGACTAGCGGGAGTGGGGAATGAGCAGTTCTTC,CASSKMGLAGVGNEQFF
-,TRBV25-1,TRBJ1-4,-,TGTGCCAGCAGACCGGGACACTCGACCGGAAAACTGTTTTTT,CASRPGHSTGKLFF
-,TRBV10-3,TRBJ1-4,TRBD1,TGTGCCATCAGTGACCCGGGACAGGGGATGGATGAAAAACTGTTTTTT,CAISDPGQGMDEKLFF
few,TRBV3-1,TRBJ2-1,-,TGTGCCAGCAGCCAACCTCAGGGGCCCAACAATGAGCAGTTCTTC,CASSQPQGPNNEQFF
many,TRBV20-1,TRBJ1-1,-,TGCAGTGCTTTCGCGACAGGGAACACTGAAGCTTTCTTT,CSAFATGNTEAFF
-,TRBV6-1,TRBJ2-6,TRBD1,TGTGCCAGCAGCCCGGGGGACAGGGGATCTGGGGCCAACGTCCTGACTTTC,CASSPGDRGSGANVLTF
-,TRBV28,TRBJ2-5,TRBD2,TGTGCCAGCAGCATAACAGCGGGAGAAGTGGAGACCCAGTACTTC,CASSITAGEVETQYF
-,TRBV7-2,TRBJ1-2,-,TGTGCCAGCAGCTTAAGTCTAACTGGCTACACCTTC,CASSLSLTGYTF
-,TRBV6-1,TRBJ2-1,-,TGTGCCAGCAGTGCGGGCCCGCCCAATGAGCAGTTCTTC,CASSAGPPNEQFF
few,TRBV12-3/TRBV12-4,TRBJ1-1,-,TGTGCCAGCAGTTTGACTATAGGGGCTGGGAACACTGAAGCTTTCTTT,CASSLTIGAGNTEAFF
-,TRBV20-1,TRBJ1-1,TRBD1,TGCAGTGCCCGAGGGGGACAGGGGGCGCGAGACACTGAAGCTTTCTTT,CSARGGQGARDTEAFF
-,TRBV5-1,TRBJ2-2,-,TGCGCCAGCAGCCCAAGCCCCACGAACACCGGGGAGCTGTTTTTT,CASSPSPTNTGELFF
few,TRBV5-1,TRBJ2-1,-,TGCGCCAGCAGCTTTAGGGAGAGCTCCTACAATGAGCAGTTCTTC,CASSFRESSYNEQFF
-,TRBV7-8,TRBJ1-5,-,TGTGCCAGCAGCTTGATTACGAACCCGGGACTCTCGAGCAATCAGCCCCAGCATTTT,CASSLITNPGLSSNQPQHF
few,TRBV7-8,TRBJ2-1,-,TGTGCCAGCAGTCTACGGGACCAGTACAATGAGCAGTTCTTC,CASSLRDQYNEQFF
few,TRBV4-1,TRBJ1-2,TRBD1,TGCGCCAGCAGCCAAGATGAGACAGGGAGCTATGGCTACACCTTC,CASSQDETGSYGYTF
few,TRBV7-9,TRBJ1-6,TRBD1,TGTGCCAGCAGCCCGGACAGGGGGCTTTCACCCCTCCACTTT,CASSPDRGLSPLHF
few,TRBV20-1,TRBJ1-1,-,TGCAGCCAAAAGGGTTTTCCGGGGACTGAAGCTTTCTTT,CSQKGFPGTEAFF